A single sample gave rise to the 10 T cell receptor beta chains below, sequenced in a study of T cell responses to AZD1222 COVID-19 vaccine. The protocol was immunoSEQ multiplex PCR, while the TCRdb copy is restricted to in-frame clones and leaves out a portion. Among 110,000 to 150,000 clones listed, 90% to 95% were seen once. Material: peripheral blood, obtained on day 0 of AZD1222 vaccination. The origin of the receptors is an adult in good health.

CDR3 sequence: CAISIEVLGAAFF. CDR3 sequence (DNA): TGTGCCATCAGTATTGAGGTGTTGGGGGCGGCTTTCTTT. V usage is TRBV10-3 and J usage is TRBJ1-1; maybe TRBD1 (6 bases). V lost 5 bases, J lost 11 bases, and 18 bases lay in between. The germline gives CDR1 ENHRY, CDR2 SYGVKD. The CDR3 spans 13 residues.

The V and J genes are TRBV5-1 and TRBJ2-3; D uncertain. The germline gives CDR1 SGHRS, CDR2 YFSETQ. Trimming stripped 6 bases from V and 2 bases from J, with 13 bases between. The CDR3 spans 14 residues. CDR3 DNA: TGCGCCAGCACGAGTTATGCCCCCACAGATACGCAGTATTTT. Encoded protein: CASTSYAPTDTQYF.

The chain combines TRBV6-4 with TRBJ2-3, with 8 nucleotides matching TRBD2. The junction had 4 bases not matched to a gene; V was cut back by 4 bases and J by 1 base. The V gene's germline CDR1 is MRHNA and CDR2 SNTAGT. The CDR3 sequence is 15 residues long. The CDR3 coding sequence is TGTGCCAGCAGTGTGACGGGAGGGCGCACAGATACGCAGTATTTT. Translating gives CASSVTGGRTDTQYF.

J is TRBJ2-7 and V is TRBV7-2; TRBD2 aligns across 7 bases. After removal of 5 bases from V and 2 bases from J, the junction contained 9 bases not matched to a gene. Germline V gene data show CDR1 as SGHTA and CDR2 as FQGNSA. This CDR3 has 15 amino acids. CDR3 nucleotides: TGTGCCAGCAGCCAATCCCCTACTAGCGCCTACGAGCAGTACTTC. As protein: CASSQSPTSAYEQYF.

Here the CDR3 reads CASSFSASSSGSIYEQYF. The CDR3 DNA sequence: TGTGCCAGCAGTTTTTCCGCTTCTTCTAGCGGGAGCATCTACGAGCAGTACTTC. The chain employs TRBV6-2 or TRBV6-3 and TRBJ2-7; 10 positions agree with TRBD2. V gave up 4 bases and J gave up 3 bases; unmatched junction bases: 15. This CDR3 region has 18 residues. Germline-derived CDR1 and CDR2 are MNHEY and SVGEGT.

This clone was picked up a small number of times. This chain links TRBV2 with TRBJ2-1; D is undetermined. V lost 8 bases and J lost 0, with 14 bases in between. Germline CDR1 reads SNHLY; CDR2 reads FYNNEI. The CDR3 sequence is 15 residues long. DNA for the CDR3: TGTGCCAGCGGGTCTGGCGCAAGCTCCTACAATGAGCAGTTCTTC. Translated: CASGSGASSYNEQFF.

V is TRBV2 and J is TRBJ2-1; D might be TRBD2 (5 bases). The CDR3 totals 14 residues. Germline values: CDR1 SNHLY, CDR2 FYNNEI. Deletions cut 4 bases from V and 1 base from J, with 8 bases between. This CDR3 is CASSATRSYNEQFF. The CDR3 DNA follows: TGTGCCAGCAGTGCTACTAGATCCTACAATGAGCAGTTCTTC.

This chain connects TRBV5-1 to TRBJ2-7, with TRBD2 matching 11 bases. The V and J ends lost 6 bases and 2 bases, in that order; junction bases with no gene match: 10. There are 16 residues in the CDR3. The germline gives CDR1 SGHRS, CDR2 YFSETQ. The CDR3 region is CASNLGPLAGAYEQYF. CDR3 in DNA: TGCGCCAGCAACCTGGGCCCACTAGCGGGAGCCTACGAGCAGTACTTC.

The chain carries TRBV18 and TRBJ2-5; possible D gene TRBD1, 5 bases. The CDR3 sequence is 15 residues long. Trimming stripped 1 base from V and 4 bases from J, with 13 bases between. In germline, CDR1 is KGHSH, CDR2 LQKENI. This CDR3 is CASSPLVQGTETQYF. DNA for the CDR3: TGTGCCAGCTCACCACTGGTGCAGGGTACAGAGACCCAGTACTTC. Together with reference TRBV18 and TRBJ2-5, the CDR3 gives the full variable domain: NAGVMQNPRHLVRRRGQEARLRCSPMKGHSHVYWYRQLPEEGLKFMVYLQKENIIDESGMPKERFSAEFPKEGPSILRIQQVVRGDSAAYFCASSPLVQGTETQYFGPGTRLLVL.

This clone was found a few times. This chain links TRBV5-1 with TRBJ2-1; D assignment may be TRBD1 or TRBD2 (7 bases each). The V gene's germline CDR1 is SGHRS and CDR2 YFSETQ. V lost 6 bases and J 3 bases, leaving 13 bases between the germline ends. The CDR3 has 14 residues. In DNA form, the CDR3 reads TGCGCCAGCACCCCAGGGGGGGGCTACAATGAGCAGTTCTTC. This gives the protein CASTPGGGYNEQFF.